The 7 T cell receptor beta chains in this list originate from one sample, sequenced in a study of OX40 agonist ivuxolimab in advanced cancers. Assay used: immunoSEQ multiplex PCR; TCRdb lists only in-frame clones, some missing. The sample lists 60,000 or so clones; around four fifths were seen once. The sample in question was CD4+ or CD8+ T cells sorted from blood, obtained in a trial of the OX40 agonist ivuxolimab. The receptors shown here come from an adult with an advanced solid tumor such as melanoma, head and neck, liver or kidney cancer.

The rearrangement uses TRBV6-6 and TRBJ2-7, with a tentative D call TRBD1 (6 bases). CDR3 length: 12 residues. The germline CDR1 and CDR2 sequences are MNHNY and SVGAGI (reference sequence). Between the trimmed V and J ends, which lost 4 bases and 6 bases, there was a span of 10 bases. CDR3 protein: CASSSLGGEQYF. The CDR3 region has the DNA TGTGCCAGCAGTTCCCTAGGGGGCGAGCAGTACTTC.

This clone was recorded once. The chain recombines TRBV14 with TRBJ2-7; D might be TRBD2 (5 bases). Trimming removed 4 bases from V and 0 bases from J, with 13 bases in between. This CDR3 region has 15 residues. CDR1 SGHDN and CDR2 FVKESK come from the germline V gene. CDR3 DNA: TGTGCCAGCAGCCCTGGTTGGAGGAACTCCTACGAGCAGTACTTC. Translated: CASSPGWRNSYEQYF. The entire variable domain, with the rest obtained from reference TRBV14 and TRBJ2-7, is as follows: EAGVTQFPSHSVIEKGQTVTLRCDPISGHDNLYWYRRVMGKEIKFLLHFVKESKQDESGMPNNRFLAERTGGTYSTLKVQPAELEDSGVYFCASSPGWRNSYEQYFGPGTRLTVT.

This sequence joins TRBV12-5 and TRBJ2-3; TRBD2 agrees at 8 bases. Germline trimming cut 5 bases from V and 2 bases from J; bases unmatched to any gene: 15. Germline V gene lookup returns CDR1 LGHNT and CDR2 FRNRAP. The CDR3 sequence is 18 residues long. The CDR3 is CASGGGGSTSGVTDTQYF. The CDR3 region has the DNA TGTGCTAGTGGTGGGGGGGGCTCAACTAGCGGAGTCACAGATACGCAGTATTTT.

This clone was seen a handful of times. The chain combines TRBV14 with TRBJ2-7; possibly TRBD1 or TRBD2 for D (5 bases each). CDR1 SGHDN and CDR2 FVKESK come from the germline V gene. CDR3 length equals 16 residues. Trimming pared 4 bases from V and 6 bases from J, leaving 22 bases between. This CDR3 reads CASSLHQGRGNGEQYF. The CDR3 DNA reads as TGTGCCAGCAGCCTTCACCAGGGCCGGGGCAACGGCGAGCAGTACTTC.

CDR3 residues: CATKGRGGRGEQYF. The CDR3 nucleotides are TGTGCCACCAAGGGGAGAGGGGGACGTGGCGAGCAGTACTTC. This chain uses TRBV27 with TRBJ2-5, with a possible D match to TRBD1 (6 bases). The DNA matches TRBJ2-7 better at its end, which makes the J call doubtful. The germline gives CDR1 MNHEY, CDR2 SMNVEV (reference sequence). This CDR3 has 14 residues.

This chain uses TRBV18 with TRBJ1-2, with TRBD1 identical over 9 bases. The CDR3 totals 14 residues. From germline, CDR1 is KGHSH and CDR2 LQKENI. V lost 1 base to trimming and J lost 7 bases; unmatched junction nucleotides: 4. This CDR3 reads CASSPLRDRVGYTF. The CDR3 coding sequence is TGTGCCAGCTCACCACTTCGGGACAGGGTTGGCTACACCTTC.

This rearrangement joins TRBV20-1 to TRBJ2-5; no definite D call. Germline-derived CDR1 and CDR2 are DFQATT and SNEGSKA (reference sequence). Trimming shortened V by 4 bases and J by 0 bases, and 0 bases separated the two germline ends. CDR3 length equals 10 residues. The CDR3 loop is CSANQETQYF. CDR3 coding DNA: TGCAGTGCTAACCAAGAGACCCAGTACTTC.